A single sample is the source of the 7 T cell receptor beta chains below, sequenced in a study of shared clonotypes between healthy human individuals. Assay used: immunoSEQ multiplex PCR; TCRdb lists only in-frame clones, some missing. The table lists approximately 480,000 clones, approximately 79% of them singletons. Sequenced material: PBMCs. These receptors came from a woman aged 40 to 50 in good health. Some clones in this sample may be carry-over from other donors' samples.

The CDR3 is CASSLEVALNEQFF. The CDR3 nucleotides read TGTGCCAGCAGCTTAGAGGTGGCTCTAAATGAGCAGTTCTTC. The rearrangement joins TRBV7-8 to TRBJ2-1; D unclear. The CDR3 spans 14 residues. V was pared by 1 base and J by 7 bases, with 11 bases between. CDR1 and CDR2 (germline): SGHVS, FQNEAQ.

This chain uses TRBV30 with TRBJ1-2; the D is unclear. The germline V gene has CDR1 GTSNPN and CDR2 SVGIG (reference sequence). V was cut by 1 base and J by 7 bases, with 10 bases left in between. The CDR3 extends over 12 amino acids. The CDR3, as DNA: TGTGCCTGGAGTGGTGGGTTGGGTGGCTACACCTTC. It codes for CAWSGGLGGYTF.

The chain recombines TRBV6-5 with TRBJ1-5; TRBD1 matches at 9 bases. J was trimmed by 3 bases and V by 6 bases; bases with no gene match: 6. From germline, CDR1 is MNHEY and CDR2 SVGAGI. This CDR3 is built from 15 residues. In DNA, the CDR3 is TGTGCCAGCAGCCGCGACAGGGGGAACAATCAGCCCCAGCATTTT. Protein sequence: CASSRDRGNNQPQHF.

The sample holds a few counts of this clone. This chain links TRBV7-2 with TRBJ2-7; 10 bases are shared with TRBD2. CDR3 length: 13 residues. CDR1 and CDR2 (germline): SGHTA, FQGNSA. The V gene end was trimmed by 5 bases and the J gene end by 4 bases; junction bases not matched to a gene: 2. Here the CDR3 DNA reads TGTGCCAGCAGCGATAGCGGGAGGTACGAGCAGTACTTC. Its protein is CASSDSGRYEQYF.

This sequence joins TRBV2 and TRBJ2-7; TRBD1 is a possible D gene (6 bases). This CDR3 has 15 amino acids. The V end lost 7 bases, the J end lost 3 bases, and 19 bases lay between the germline ends. Germline V gene data show CDR1 as SNHLY and CDR2 as FYNNEI. CDR3: CASTFAGTTYYEQYF. The CDR3 DNA follows: TGTGCCAGCACCTTCGCCGGGACAACCTACTACGAGCAGTACTTC.

The table lists this clone with a few counts. The J gene is TRBJ1-1, the V gene TRBV29-1; possible D gene TRBD1, 6 bases. Looked up from germline, CDR1 is SQVTM and CDR2 is ANQGSEA. The germline V and J ends were trimmed by 7 bases and 4 bases, with 22 bases remaining between them. This CDR3 comprises 15 residues. CDR3 in DNA: TGCAGCGGCTACTCGACCGGGACAATAGGCACTGAAGCTTTCTTT. Its translation: CSGYSTGTIGTEAFF. Using reference TRBV29-1 and TRBJ1-1 for the parts outside the CDR3, the full variable domain is SAVISQKPSRDICQRGTSLTIQCQVDSQVTMMFWYRQQPGQSLTLIATANQGSEATYESGFVIDKFPISRPNLTFSTLTVSNMSPEDSSIYLCSGYSTGTIGTEAFFGQGTRLTVV.

V usage is TRBV4-2 and J usage is TRBJ1-3; 8 nucleotides agree with TRBD1. CDR3 length: 16 amino acids. V lost 5 bases and J lost 0; bases outside the gene matches: 6. Germline assignment: CDR1 LGHNA and CDR2 YNFKEQ. The CDR3, as DNA: TGTGCCAGCAGCAGGTGGGGACAGGACTCTGGAAACACCATATATTTT. Protein sequence: CASSRWGQDSGNTIYF.